Listed here are 29 T cell receptor beta chains from one sample, sequenced in a study of control samples from healthy donors and cancer patients. Clones were sequenced by immunoSEQ multiplex PCR, and TCRdb holds only the in-frame ones, with some missing. The table has around 80,000 clones, about nine tenths seen once. The specimen sequenced was blood. These receptors were taken from a man in his fifties or sixties in good health.

This clone has a single count. The V call is TRBV29-1, the J call TRBJ1-5; D remains unclear. The germline gives CDR1 SQVTM, CDR2 ANQGSEA. The CDR3 is 13 residues long. V lost 3 bases and J 3 bases, leaving 9 bases between the germline ends. The CDR3 bases are TGCAGCGTTGATCAAGGCCCCAATCAGCCCCAGCATTTT. This gives the protein CSVDQGPNQPQHF.

The chain uses TRBV5-6 and TRBJ2-7; a weak D match, TRBD1 (5 bases). V was trimmed by 5 bases and J by 3 bases, leaving 9 bases between them. CDR3 size: 12 residues. From germline, CDR1 is SGHDT and CDR2 YYEEEE. In nucleotides, the CDR3 is TGTGCCAGCAGTTCCGACAGCTACGAGCAGTACTTC. Protein product: CASSSDSYEQYF.

This chain uses TRBV5-4 with TRBJ2-1; D is undetermined. The V gene lost 0 bases and the J gene lost 6 bases, with 10 bases spanning the gap. Germline CDR1 is SGHNT and CDR2 is YYREEE (reference sequence). The CDR3 contains 14 residues. CDR3 sequence (DNA): TGTGCCAGCAGCTTGGCGGTTTCTACCAATGAGCAGTTCTTC. Translating gives CASSLAVSTNEQFF.

This clone was seen only once. The genes are TRBV6-5 and TRBJ1-2; 9 bases fit TRBD1. The V and J ends lost 6 bases and 8 bases, in that order; junction bases with no gene match: 10. Germline CDR1 is MNHEY and CDR2 is SVGAGI. This CDR3 region has 14 residues. CDR3 sequence (DNA): TGTGCCAGCAGGGGACAGGGCACCATTGAGGGCTACACCTTC. Residues: CASRGQGTIEGYTF.

The gene calls are TRBV7-2 and TRBJ1-2, with D unresolved. The CDR3 spans 13 residues. The ends were cut back, 3 bases at V and 10 bases at J, with 15 bases in the middle. Germline CDR1 SGHTA, CDR2 FQGNSA. Written as DNA, the CDR3 is TGTGCCAGCAGCTTCGGAGGGCTCAACCCCTACACCTTC. It codes for CASSFGGLNPYTF.

The V and J genes are TRBV30 and TRBJ1-1, with TRBD1 as a possible D gene (5 bases). Trimming cost V 2 bases and J 5 bases, with 12 bases left between them. The CDR3 totals 13 residues. Germline V gene lookup returns CDR1 GTSNPN and CDR2 SVGIG (reference sequence). The CDR3 spells CAWSIGARTEAFF. The CDR3 region has the DNA TGTGCCTGGAGTATAGGGGCACGGACTGAAGCTTTCTTT.

J is TRBJ1-6 and V is TRBV5-1; TRBD1 is a possible D gene (5 bases). Germline CDR1 is SGHRS and CDR2 is YFSETQ. The CDR3 loop spans 15 amino acids. V lost 0 bases to trimming and J lost 10 bases, with 14 bases between them. This chain's CDR3 is CASSLVGGKDSPLHF. In nucleotides, the CDR3 is TGCGCCAGCAGCTTGGTTGGGGGGAAAGACTCACCCCTCCACTTT. The complete variable domain, with remaining parts taken from reference TRBV5-1 and TRBJ1-6, reads KAGVTQTPRYLIKTRGQQVTLSCSPISGHRSVSWYQQTPGQGLQFLFEYFSETQRNKGNFPGRFSGRQFSNSRSEMNVSTLELGDSALYLCASSLVGGKDSPLHFGNGTRLTVT.

V and J are TRBV2 and TRBJ2-6; no definite D call. V was pared by 0 bases and J by 9 bases, with 18 bases between. Per germline, CDR1 SNHLY and CDR2 FYNNEI. The CDR3 extends over 17 amino acids. The CDR3 DNA reads TGTGCCAGCAGTGAAGCTAATTTAATACTGTTGGGCAACGTCCTGACTTTC. It codes for CASSEANLILLGNVLTF.

This rearrangement joins TRBV18 to TRBJ2-3, with a weak D call TRBD1 (6 bases). This CDR3 is 15 amino acids long. Germline loops: CDR1 KGHSH, CDR2 LQKENI. V was cut by 3 bases and J by 4 bases, with 14 bases left in between. CDR3 sequence (DNA): TGTGCCAGCTCACCGCAGACAGGCGCTGCAGATACGCAGTATTTT. It translates to CASSPQTGAADTQYF.

The J gene is TRBJ2-3, the V gene TRBV15; 8 positions match TRBD2. V dropped 5 bases and J dropped 5; count of bases not matched to a gene: 18. CDR1 is LNHNV, CDR2 YYDKDF, per germline (reference sequence). This CDR3 is built from 18 residues. The DNA for the CDR3 is TGTGCCACCAGCTCCCGGCCTTATAGCGGGGCTCTGGGAGATACGCAGTATTTT. Its protein is CATSSRPYSGALGDTQYF.

This chain links TRBV5-1 with TRBJ2-7; 13 bases align to TRBD2. This CDR3 is 13 amino acids long. J gave up 6 bases and V 5 bases, and 2 bases lay outside the gene matches. Germline loops: CDR1 SGHRS, CDR2 YFSETQ. CDR3 sequence (DNA): TGCGCCAGCAGTAGGACTAGCGGGGGCGAGCAGTACTTC. It translates to CASSRTSGGEQYF.

Worth noting for this clone: A read error may account for a junction end that differs from germline. The V gene is TRBV24-1, the J gene TRBJ2-1, with D tentatively TRBD1 (5 bases). CDR1 is KGHDR, CDR2 SFDVKD, per germline. CDR3 length: 16 residues. CDR3 amino acids: CATGDPGHKTRNEQFF. In nucleotides, the CDR3 is TGTGCCACCGGTGATCCCGGACATAAGACCCGCAATGAGCAGTTCTTC.

The V and J genes are TRBV5-1 and TRBJ2-2; possibly TRBD1 for D (6 bases). This CDR3 has 16 amino acids. CDR1 is SGHRS, CDR2 YFSETQ, per germline. V was clipped by 5 bases and J by 5 bases, with 19 bases between them. The chain's CDR3 is CASSPATGPWTGELFF. In nucleotides, the CDR3 is TGCGCCAGCAGTCCTGCGACAGGCCCTTGGACCGGGGAGCTGTTTTTT. Supplemented by reference TRBV5-1 and TRBJ2-2, the full variable domain reads KAGVTQTPRYLIKTRGQQVTLSCSPISGHRSVSWYQQTPGQGLQFLFEYFSETQRNKGNFPGRFSGRQFSNSRSEMNVSTLELGDSALYLCASSPATGPWTGELFFGEGSRLTVL.

This chain joins TRBV7-9 and TRBJ2-4; TRBD1 might be the D (6 bases). Germline-derived CDR1 and CDR2 are SEHNR and FQNEAQ (reference sequence). The CDR3 covers 17 residues. The V end lost 1 base, the J end lost 2 bases, and 15 bases lay between the germline ends. The CDR3 here is CASSLGDTYLTKNIQYF. The CDR3 bases are TGTGCCAGCAGCTTAGGGGACACCTATTTAACCAAAAACATTCAGTACTTC.

This rearrangement joins TRBV5-8 to TRBJ2-2; tentative D call: TRBD1 (6 bases). Trimming removed 5 bases at V and 4 bases at J, with 12 bases between. In germline, CDR1 is SGHTS, CDR2 YDEGEE. This CDR3 is built from 14 residues. The CDR3 sequence: CASSPGAGTGELFF. For the CDR3, the DNA is TGTGCCAGCAGTCCAGGGGCGGGCACCGGGGAGCTGTTTTTT.

This clone was counted a single time. V gene TRBV6-6 combines with J gene TRBJ1-1; tentatively, D is TRBD1 (5 bases). The CDR3 runs to 11 residues. The V end lost 5 bases, the J end lost 10 bases, and 11 bases lay between the germline ends. Germline V lookup: CDR1 MNHNY, CDR2 SVGAGI (reference sequence). CDR3 protein: CASSTARGAFF. In DNA form, the CDR3 reads TGTGCCAGCAGTACCGCGAGGGGAGCTTTCTTT.

This clone was counted a single time. The gene calls are TRBV19 and TRBJ2-2; tentative D call: TRBD2 (5 bases). Germline assignment: CDR1 LNHDA and CDR2 SQIVND (reference sequence). V lost 7 bases to trimming and J lost 6 bases, with 9 bases between them. The CDR3 sequence is 12 residues long. In nucleotides, the CDR3 is TGTGCCAGTACTGGAGCGGCCGGGGAGCTGTTTTTT. It is translated as CASTGAAGELFF.

The chain has TRBV29-1 and TRBJ2-5; D is unresolved. Germline assignment: CDR1 SQVTM and CDR2 ANQGSEA. Trimming took off 6 bases at V and 4 bases at J, with 12 bases between the two ends. This CDR3 contains 12 residues. The CDR3 DNA reads as TGCAGCGTAATCTGGGTTGTAGAGACCCAGTACTTC. Protein: CSVIWVVETQYF.

The genes are TRBV7-2 and TRBJ1-4; TRBD1 agrees at 10 bases. Trimming removed 2 bases from V and 7 bases from J; junction bases left unmatched: 4. This CDR3 has 15 amino acids. Per the germline V gene, CDR1 is SGHTA and CDR2 is FQGNSA. The CDR3 DNA sequence: TGTGCCAGCAGCTTAAGGGACAGGGGTGGTGAAAAACTGTTTTTT. Translating it yields CASSLRDRGGEKLFF.

In its sample, this clone was seen once. In nucleotides, the CDR3 is TGTGCCAGCAGCGTTGGGGCGGCCCCACGCACAGATACGCAGTATTTT. Protein: CASSVGAAPRTDTQYF. The chain combines TRBV9 with TRBJ2-3; D perhaps matches TRBD1 (5 bases). CDR1 and CDR2 (germline): SGDLS, YYNGEE. V was trimmed by 2 bases and J by 1 base, leaving 14 bases between them. The length of the CDR3 is 16 residues.

The chain is built from TRBV7-9 and TRBJ1-2, with D possibly matching TRBD1 (6 bases). CDR1 is SEHNR, CDR2 FQNEAQ, per germline (reference sequence). The CDR3 length is 14 residues. Trimming took off 5 bases at V and 1 base at J, with 11 bases between the two ends. Written as DNA, the CDR3 is TGTGCCAGCAGCGATGAAGGGGGTAACTATGGCTACACCTTC. Translation: CASSDEGGNYGYTF.

This clone was counted once. The V call is TRBV6-1, the J call TRBJ1-5; D gene uncertain. CDR3 length equals 15 residues. Per the germline V gene, CDR1 is MNHNS and CDR2 is SASEGT. Trimming took 2 bases from V and 0 from J, leaving 8 bases between them. CDR3 loop: CASSEWEYSNQPQHF. The DNA of the CDR3 is TGTGCCAGCAGTGAATGGGAGTATAGCAATCAGCCCCAGCATTTT.

The V gene is TRBV6-2 or TRBV6-3, the J gene TRBJ1-5; no clear D. The V and J ends lost 3 bases and 6 bases respectively, with 12 bases between them. The CDR3 has 14 amino acids. Germline CDR1 and CDR2: MNHEY and SVGEGT. The DNA of the CDR3 is TGTGCCAGCAGTTATCGACTCAAGGGTCAGCCCCAGCATTTT. As protein: CASSYRLKGQPQHF.

This chain connects TRBV12-2 to TRBJ2-5. TRBV12-2 is deemed a pseudogene. This CDR3 is 18 amino acids long. The CDR3 sequence: CASRLVLPGPPGQETQYF. Here the CDR3 DNA reads TGTGCAAGTCGCCTGGTATTACCCGGACCCCCTGGGCAAGAGACCCAGTACTTC.

CDR3: CASSRGSVRNQPQHF. The CDR3 DNA is TGTGCCAGTAGTAGGGGGTCGGTTCGCAATCAGCCCCAGCATTTT. The chain recombines TRBV19 with TRBJ1-5, with a tentative D call TRBD1 (5 bases). Germline V gene lookup returns CDR1 LNHDA and CDR2 SQIVND (reference sequence). Trimming pared 4 bases from V and 2 bases from J, leaving 12 bases between. The CDR3 spans 15 residues.

The chain recombines TRBV14 with TRBJ2-4, with 8 bases lining up with TRBD1. The ends lost 3 bases at V and 7 bases at J; junction bases unmatched: 2. The CDR3 is 13 residues long. Germline CDR1 is SGHDN and CDR2 is FVKESK. CDR3 DNA: TGTGCCAGCAGCCAGGACAGGGCCAACATTCAGTACTTC. It specifies CASSQDRANIQYF.

This clone appeared a single time. The rearrangement uses TRBV18 and TRBJ2-7, with D maybe TRBD1 (7 bases). Germline CDR1 KGHSH, CDR2 LQKENI. This CDR3 is 14 amino acids long. Trimming cost V 5 bases and J 5 bases, with 16 bases left between them. CDR3 residues: CASSSQGGWNEQYF. The CDR3 nucleotides read TGTGCCAGCTCATCCCAGGGGGGTTGGAACGAGCAGTACTTC.

This clone was counted between two and nine times. The chain carries TRBV7-6 and TRBJ1-5, with D hard to call. The CDR3 runs 13 residues. Germline lookup yields CDR1 SGHVS and CDR2 FNYEAQ. Trimming stripped 1 base from V and 4 bases from J, with 5 bases between. CDR3 protein: CASSLGRNQPQHF. For the CDR3, the DNA is TGTGCCAGCAGCTTAGGCAGAAATCAGCCCCAGCATTTT. Drawing the rest from reference TRBV7-6 and TRBJ1-5, the complete variable domain is GAGVSQSPRYKVTKRGQDVALRCDPISGHVSLYWYRQALGQGPEFLTYFNYEAQQDKSGLPNDRFSAERPEGSISTLTIQRTEQRDSAMYRCASSLGRNQPQHFGDGTRLSIL.

J is TRBJ2-1 and V is TRBV2; 15 nucleotides agree with TRBD2. The germline gives CDR1 SNHLY, CDR2 FYNNEI. This CDR3 contains 14 residues. The J segment lost 8 bases and the V segment lost 6 bases, leaving 2 bases of the junction unmatched. The CDR3 nucleotides are TGTGCCAGCAGGCGGACTAGCGGGGGGGATGAGCAGTTCTTC. Translating gives CASRRTSGGDEQFF.